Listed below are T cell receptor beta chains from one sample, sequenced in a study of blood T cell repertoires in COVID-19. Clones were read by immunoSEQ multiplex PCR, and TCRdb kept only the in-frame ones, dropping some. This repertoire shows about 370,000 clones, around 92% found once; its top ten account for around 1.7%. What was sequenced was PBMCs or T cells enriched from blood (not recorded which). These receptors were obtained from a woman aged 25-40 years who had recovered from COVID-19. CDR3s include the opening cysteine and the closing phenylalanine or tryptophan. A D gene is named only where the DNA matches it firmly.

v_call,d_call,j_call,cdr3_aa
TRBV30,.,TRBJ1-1,CASQRGFAFF
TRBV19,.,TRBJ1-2,CASSSTLAGSGNYGYTF
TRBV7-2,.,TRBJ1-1,CASSRPGEYTEAFF
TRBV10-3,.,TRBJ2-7,CAISEIGHYEQYF
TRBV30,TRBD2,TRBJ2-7,CAWSAWASGAYEQYF
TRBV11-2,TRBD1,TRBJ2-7,CASSLGTGSYEQYF
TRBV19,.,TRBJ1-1,CASSMGFNRAATEAFF
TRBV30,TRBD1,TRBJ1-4,CAWSLLQGANEKLFF
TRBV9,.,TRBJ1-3,CASSVEPGTVSGNTIYF
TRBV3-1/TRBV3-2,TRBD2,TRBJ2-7,CASSHGTSEYSYEQYF
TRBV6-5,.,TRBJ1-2,CASTEGAGNYGYTF
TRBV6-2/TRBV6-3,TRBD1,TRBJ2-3,CASSSPGQGTDTQYF
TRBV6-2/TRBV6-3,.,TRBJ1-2,CASSYPDGGYGYTF
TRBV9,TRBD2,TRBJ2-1,CASSALLAGVHNEQFF
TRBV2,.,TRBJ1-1,CASLGAEEAFF
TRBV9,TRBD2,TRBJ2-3,CASSVAPIAGVRTDTQYF
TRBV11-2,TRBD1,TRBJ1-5,CASSIDRVALLGNQPQHF
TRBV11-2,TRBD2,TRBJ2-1,CASSLEGVAGNNEQFF
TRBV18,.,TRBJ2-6,CASSPPHLSGANVLTF
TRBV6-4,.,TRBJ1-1,CASSDGSENTEAFF
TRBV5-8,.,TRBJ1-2,CASSFLWLQDGDMHGYTF
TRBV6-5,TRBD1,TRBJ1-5,CASKNGRGPNQPQHF
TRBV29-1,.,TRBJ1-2,CSVDTGYGYTF
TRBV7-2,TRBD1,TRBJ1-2,CASSSGQDSSGYTF
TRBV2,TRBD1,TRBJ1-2,CASRGKMSGGSYGYTF
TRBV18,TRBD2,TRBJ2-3,CASSPSGGTETQYF
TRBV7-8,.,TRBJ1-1,CASSLAGQPNTEAFF
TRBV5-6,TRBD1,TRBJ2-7,CASSGDRVFSYEQYF
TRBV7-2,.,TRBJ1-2,CASSLQGDYGYTF
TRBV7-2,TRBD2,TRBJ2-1,CASSLTPLAGGGYNEQFF
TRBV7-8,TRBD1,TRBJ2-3,CASSRGQVNTDTQYF
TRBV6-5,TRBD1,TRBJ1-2,CAATGGNDYGYTF
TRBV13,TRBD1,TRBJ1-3,CASSRQGTGNTIYF
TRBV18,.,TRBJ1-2,CASSPFQNINYGYTF
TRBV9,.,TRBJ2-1,CASSGRYTHEQFF